This TCR beta chain is from a study of cytomegalovirus exposure and HLA in healthy donors. The CDR3 is 14 amino acids. V was shortened by 4 bases and J by 6 bases, with 15 bases between the two germline ends. Germline V gene sequence: CDR1 MNHNS, CDR2 SASEGT. PCR used 60 Vbeta primers and 13 Jbeta primers. Profiling relied on immunoSEQ multiplex PCR, and the TCRdb table lists in-frame clones only, not all of them. The profile shows tens of thousands of clones, 60% to 70% of them singletons. Sequenced input: PBMCs. This receptor was identified in a man aged 35-49 years in good health and CMV-seronegative. The chain recombines TRBV6-1 with TRBJ1-2; D call uncertain. This CDR3 is CASSGLSGLNGYTF. DNA for the CDR3: TGTGCCAGCAGTGGATTGAGCGGGTTAAATGGCTACACCTTC.